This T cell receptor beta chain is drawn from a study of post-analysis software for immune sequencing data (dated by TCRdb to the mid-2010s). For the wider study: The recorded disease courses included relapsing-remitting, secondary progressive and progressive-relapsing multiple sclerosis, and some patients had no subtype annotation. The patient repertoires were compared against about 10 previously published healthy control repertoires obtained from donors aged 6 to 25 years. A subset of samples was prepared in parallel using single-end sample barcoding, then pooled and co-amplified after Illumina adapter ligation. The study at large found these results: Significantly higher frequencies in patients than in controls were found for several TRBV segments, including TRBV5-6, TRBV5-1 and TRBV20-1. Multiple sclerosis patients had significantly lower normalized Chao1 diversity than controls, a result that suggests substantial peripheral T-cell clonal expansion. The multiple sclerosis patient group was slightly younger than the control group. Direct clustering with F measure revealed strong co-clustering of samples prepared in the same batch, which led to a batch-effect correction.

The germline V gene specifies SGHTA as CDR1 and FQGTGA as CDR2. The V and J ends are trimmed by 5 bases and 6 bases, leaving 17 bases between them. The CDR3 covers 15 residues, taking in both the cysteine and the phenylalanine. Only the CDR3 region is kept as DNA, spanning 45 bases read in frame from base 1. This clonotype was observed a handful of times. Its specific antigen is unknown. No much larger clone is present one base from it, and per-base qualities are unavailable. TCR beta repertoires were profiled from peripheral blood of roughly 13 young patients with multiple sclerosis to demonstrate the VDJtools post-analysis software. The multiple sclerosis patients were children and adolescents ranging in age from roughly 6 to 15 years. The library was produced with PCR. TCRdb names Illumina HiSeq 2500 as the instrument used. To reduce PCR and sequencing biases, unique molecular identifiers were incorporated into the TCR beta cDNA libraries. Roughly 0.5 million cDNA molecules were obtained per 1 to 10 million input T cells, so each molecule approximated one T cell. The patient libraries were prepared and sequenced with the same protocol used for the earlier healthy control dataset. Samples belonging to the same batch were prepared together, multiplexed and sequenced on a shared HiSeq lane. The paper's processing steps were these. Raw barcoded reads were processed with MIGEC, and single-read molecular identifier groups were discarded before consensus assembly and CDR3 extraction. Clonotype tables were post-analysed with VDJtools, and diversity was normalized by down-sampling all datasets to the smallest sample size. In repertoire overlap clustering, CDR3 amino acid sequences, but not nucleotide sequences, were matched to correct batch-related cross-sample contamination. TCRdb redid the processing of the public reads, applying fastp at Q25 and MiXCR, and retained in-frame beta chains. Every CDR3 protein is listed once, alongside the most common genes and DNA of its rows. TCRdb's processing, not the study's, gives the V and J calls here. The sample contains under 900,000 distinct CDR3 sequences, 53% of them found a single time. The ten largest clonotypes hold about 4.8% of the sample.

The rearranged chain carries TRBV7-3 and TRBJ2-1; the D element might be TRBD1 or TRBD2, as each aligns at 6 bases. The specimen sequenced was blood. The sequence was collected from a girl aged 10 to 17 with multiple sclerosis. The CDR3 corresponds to CASSQGLGSLNEQFF. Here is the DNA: TGTGCCAGCAGCCAGGGGCTCGGGAGTCTCAATGAGCAGTTCTTC.